This TCR beta chain is drawn from a study of blood T cell repertoires in COVID-19. Germline CDR1 is DFQATT and CDR2 is SNEGSKA (reference sequence). After removal of 3 bases from V and 2 bases from J, the junction contained 5 bases not matched to a gene. This CDR3 spans 14 amino acids. Authors' methods: How many nucleated cells were present was estimated from reference gene primer amplification. Sequenced by immunoSEQ multiplex PCR; TCRdb stores in-frame clones only, minus some. The V and J calls and the clone size are those of that table, but D and trimming were determined from the DNA. Of 230,000 or so clones listed, roughly four fifths are singletons. The table lists this clone with a few counts.

The clonotype comes from a man aged 45-60 years with active or convalescent COVID-19. Sequenced sample: peripheral blood. V gene TRBV20-1 combines with J gene TRBJ2-7; 9 nucleotides align to TRBD1. The CDR3 bases are TGCAGTGCTAGTGGGACAGGGTTTCCCTACGAGCAGTACTTC. This sequence encodes CSASGTGFPYEQYF.